This TCR beta chain was documented in a study of T cells after yellow fever vaccination. The wider study: Low-cell-number fractions underwent preparation using SMART-Seq v4 Ultra Low Input. Study findings and constraints: The CD4 compartment and the CD8 compartment contained a small share of clonotypes in common. Subsequent booster samples again held most clones from primary vaccination (around 96% CD4, about 90% CD8).

TCRdb ran MiXCR on the 5' RACE reads and lists one entry per CDR3 protein. The sample holds 450,000 to 600,000 distinct CDR3 sequences, 13% seen once. Germline trimming cut 6 bases from V and 4 bases from J; bases unmatched to any gene: 5. CDR1 and CDR2 (germline): SQVTM, ANQGSEA. The CDR3 sequence is 13 residues long. This clonotype was seen a few times. Its target is unknown. This sequence originates from a man aged 25-45 years who received the YFV17D yellow fever vaccine. The sample consisted of PBMCs, taken on the day of the yellow fever booster vaccination. The chain recombines TRBV29-1 with TRBJ2-5; 10 bases map to TRBD1. In DNA form, the CDR3 reads TGCAGCGTGGACAGGGGGTTGGGAGAGACCCAGTACTTC. Protein sequence: CSVDRGLGETQYF.